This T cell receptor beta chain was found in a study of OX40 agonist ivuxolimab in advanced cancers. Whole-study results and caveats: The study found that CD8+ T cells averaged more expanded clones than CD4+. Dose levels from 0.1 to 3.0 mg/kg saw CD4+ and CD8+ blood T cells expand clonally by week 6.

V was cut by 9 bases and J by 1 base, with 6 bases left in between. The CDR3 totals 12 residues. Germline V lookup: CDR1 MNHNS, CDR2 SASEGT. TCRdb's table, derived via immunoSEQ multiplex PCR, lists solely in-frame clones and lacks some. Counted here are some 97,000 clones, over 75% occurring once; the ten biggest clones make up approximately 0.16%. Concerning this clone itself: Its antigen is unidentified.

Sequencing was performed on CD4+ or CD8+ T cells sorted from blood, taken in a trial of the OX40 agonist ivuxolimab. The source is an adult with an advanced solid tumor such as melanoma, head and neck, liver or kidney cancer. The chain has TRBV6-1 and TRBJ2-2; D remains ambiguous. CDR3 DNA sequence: TGTGCCAGTCGGAAGAACACCGGGGAGCTGTTTTTT. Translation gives CASRKNTGELFF.